The rows below give T cell receptor beta chains drawn from one sample of a study of molecular identifiers for immune sequencing clone quantification. TCRdb re-called the PCR reads with MiXCR, one entry per CDR3 protein. The sample yields approximately 630,000 distinct CDR3 sequences, roughly 25% seen once. The sample taken for sequencing was naive CD8+ T cells from blood, with Jurkat cell RNA spiked in. All receptors derive from a human donor in good health. Some libraries in this study had Jurkat cell RNA spiked in. Both conserved end residues are part of each CDR3.

j_call v_call cdr3_aa
TRBJ2-6 TRBV27 CASSLSMWSGASGANVLTF
TRBJ2-7 TRBV19 CASSLRSDVNEQYF
TRBJ2-1 TRBV6-5 CASSPSQTLGNEQFF
TRBJ2-4 TRBV30 CAWSVGQLENKNIQYF
TRBJ1-5 TRBV10-2 CASSERPPNQPQHF
TRBJ1-1 TRBV11-2 CASSYGQGFTTEAFF
TRBJ2-2 TRBV19 CASSRTRGQGNTGELFF
TRBJ2-2 TRBV7-3 CASSLFALAGDTGELFF
TRBJ2-1 TRBV24-1 CATSEPGDNEQFF
TRBJ2-3 TRBV20-1 CSARVTGTGSTETQYF
TRBJ2-7 TRBV28 CASDKSVRGYEQYF
TRBJ2-7 TRBV12-3/TRBV12-4 CASSLGGSHEQYF
TRBJ2-7 TRBV5-5 CASGLGVGPYEQYF
TRBJ2-7 TRBV7-9 CASSPTGNEQYF
TRBJ2-5 TRBV7-9 CASSPRSRQETQYF
TRBJ2-5 TRBV2 CASLAGFGQETQYF
TRBJ2-7 TRBV15 CATSRDRATYEQYF
TRBJ1-2 TRBV4-3 CASSQDRTGANYGYTF
TRBJ2-5 TRBV12-3/TRBV12-4 CASSSTSGGPGETQYF
TRBJ1-1 TRBV5-1 CASSSTGMDTEAFF
TRBJ1-2 TRBV11-2 CAGSLVPGGDRGIRGYTF
TRBJ2-1 TRBV7-3 CASSPDSTDEQFF
TRBJ1-1 TRBV6-5 CASSYEGQGGPTEAFF
TRBJ2-3 TRBV24-1 CATEGGAGGGTDTQYF
TRBJ2-5 TRBV2 CASSDRDSNQETQYF
TRBJ2-1 TRBV11-2 CASSLGDDGLEGNEQFF
TRBJ1-1 TRBV11-2 CATSPGHGTEAFF
TRBJ2-5 TRBV19 CASSTTGGSWETQYF
TRBJ2-7 TRBV4-3 CARRQARAGPYEQYF
TRBJ2-7 TRBV6-1 CASSPTWDEQYF
TRBJ2-5 TRBV27 CASSLISGSQETQYF
TRBJ2-2 TRBV29-1 CSATSGGLTGELFF
TRBJ1-2 TRBV19 CASRHGRSNYGYTF
TRBJ2-7 TRBV30 CAWSGPRSSYEQYF
TRBJ1-1 TRBV5-5 CASRFLTGTTEAFF
TRBJ2-5 TRBV4-1 CASRRERGSQETQYF
TRBJ2-7 TRBV14 CASSQDWGRRNYEQYF
TRBJ2-7 TRBV2 CASSEFKGSEQYF
TRBJ2-7 TRBV11-2 CASSFEGGEQYF
TRBJ2-7 TRBV7-2 CASSPIGRGYEQYF
TRBJ2-1 TRBV13 CASTLPGLAGHNEQFF
TRBJ2-7 TRBV3-1 CASSQASDRVREQYF
TRBJ2-7 TRBV30 CAWSGGGTGTYEQYF
TRBJ1-2 TRBV29-1 CSTRQGRNYGYTF
TRBJ1-4 TRBV12-3/TRBV12-4 CASSHDPGLAINEKLFF
TRBJ2-7 TRBV20-1 CSARQLAGGPYEQYF
TRBJ1-1 TRBV6-2/TRBV6-3 CASYTEGQLSTEAFF
TRBJ2-7 TRBV19 CASSTRTGVDEQYF
TRBJ2-1 TRBV20-1 CSASMLAGVYNERFF
TRBJ2-7 TRBV4-1 CASSQDLTAGSEQYF
TRBJ1-1 TRBV6-4 CASSEREWTEAFF
TRBJ2-3 TRBV7-6 CASSGVATDTQYF
TRBJ2-3 TRBV7-9 CASSTSDGTDTQYF